Presented here are 25 T cell receptor beta chains from one specimen sequenced in a study of blood T cell repertoires in COVID-19. TCRdb keeps only in-frame clones here, not all; method: immunoSEQ multiplex PCR. The table has over 100,000 clones, approximately 84% seen once. Sequencing was done on a sample of peripheral blood. Every receptor here comes from a man in his forties with acute or convalescent COVID-19.

This clone was seen only once. The chain carries TRBV2 and TRBJ2-3; 10 nucleotides match TRBD2. Per germline, CDR1 SNHLY and CDR2 FYNNEI. The length of the CDR3 is 15 residues. Trimming at V came to 6 bases and at J to 2 bases, leaving 5 bases not matched to a gene. The CDR3 DNA reads TGTGCCAGCAGCTCCCTAGCGGGGGTCACAGATACGCAGTATTTT. Translating gives CASSSLAGVTDTQYF.

This clone was counted only a few times. The genes are TRBV18 and TRBJ2-4, with 10 positions matching TRBD1. Germline assignment: CDR1 KGHSH and CDR2 LQKENI. The CDR3 extends over 17 amino acids. Trimming took 4 bases from V and 0 from J; bases not matched to a gene: 6. CDR3 in amino acids: CASSRDRGFLAKNIQYF. The CDR3 DNA is TGTGCCAGCTCACGGGACAGGGGATTTCTAGCCAAAAACATTCAGTACTTC.

This clone was picked up one time. The V call is TRBV19, the J call TRBJ1-2; D is possibly TRBD1 (6 bases). Germline CDR1 and CDR2: LNHDA and SQIVND (reference sequence). The CDR3 is 15 residues long. The V gene lost 4 bases and the J gene lost 3 bases, with 15 bases spanning the gap. CDR3 nucleotides: TGTGCCAGTAGTAGCCCGGGGGGCCGTCACTATGGCTACACCTTC. This encodes CASSSPGGRHYGYTF.

This rearrangement joins TRBV6-2 or TRBV6-3 to TRBJ1-1; TRBD1 aligns across 8 bases. This CDR3 has 15 amino acids. V dropped 2 bases and J dropped 6; count of bases not matched to a gene: 8. Looked up from germline, CDR1 is MNHEY and CDR2 is SVGEGT. CDR3 in amino acids: CASSYPRDRSAEAFF. DNA of the CDR3: TGTGCCAGCAGTTACCCCCGGGACAGGTCTGCTGAAGCTTTCTTT.

The genes are TRBV12-5 and TRBJ1-1; D is possibly TRBD1 (6 bases). Trimming removed 0 bases at V and 5 bases at J, with 19 bases between. The germline gives CDR1 LGHNT, CDR2 FRNRAP. This CDR3 has 17 amino acids. The CDR3 region is CASGLVPLGRGRTEAFF. In nucleotides, the CDR3 is TGTGCTAGTGGTTTGGTACCCCTTGGCAGGGGAAGAACTGAAGCTTTCTTT.

This clone was recorded only once. The genes are TRBV25-1 and TRBJ2-2, with a possible D match to TRBD1 (6 bases). The V gene's germline CDR1 is MGHDK and CDR2 SYGVNS. The CDR3 is made up of 16 amino acids. Trimming removed 4 bases from V and 0 bases from J, with 12 bases in between. Here the CDR3 DNA reads TGTGCCAGCAGTGTAGTTCCAGGGGCGAACACCGGGGAGCTGTTTTTT. Translation gives CASSVVPGANTGELFF. Using reference TRBV25-1 and TRBJ2-2 for the parts outside the CDR3, the full variable domain is EADIYQTPRYLVIGTGKKITLECSQTMGHDKMYWYQQDPGMELHLIHYSYGVNSTEKGDLSSESTVSRIRTEHFPLTLESARPSHTSQYLCASSVVPGANTGELFFGEGSRLTVL.

V gene TRBV5-1 combines with J gene TRBJ2-2; 10 positions match TRBD2. CDR1 and CDR2 from the germline V gene are SGHRS and YFSETQ. V shed 4 bases and J 2 bases; nucleotides not matched to a gene: 5. CDR3 length: 16 amino acids. The CDR3 reads CASSATSGVNTGELFF. As DNA, the CDR3 is TGCGCCAGCAGCGCTACTAGCGGGGTCAACACCGGGGAGCTGTTTTTT.

V usage is TRBV5-6 and J usage is TRBJ1-2; D gene unclear. The germline CDR1 and CDR2 sequences are SGHDT and YYEEEE. This CDR3 spans 12 amino acids. V was pared by 0 bases and J by 4 bases, with 4 bases between. The CDR3 region is CASSLDSYGYTF. CDR3 nucleotide sequence: TGTGCCAGCAGCTTGGACAGCTATGGCTACACCTTC. The whole variable domain, filled in from reference TRBV5-6 and TRBJ1-2, reads DAGVTQSPTHLIKTRGQQVTLRCSPKSGHDTVSWYQQALGQGPQFIFQYYEEEERQRGNFPDRFSGHQFPNYSSELNVNALLLGDSALYLCASSLDSYGYTFGSGTRLTVV.

CDR3 DNA sequence: TGTGCCAGCAGCTGGGACAGCCTGGGGGAAAAACTGTTTTTT. Its protein product is CASSWDSLGEKLFF. The genes are TRBV6-5 and TRBJ1-4; TRBD1 matches at 7 bases. CDR1 and CDR2 from the germline V gene are MNHEY and SVGAGI. This CDR3 region has 14 residues. Trimming cost V 6 bases and J 8 bases; bases outside gene matches: 9.

The J gene is TRBJ1-5, the V gene TRBV6-5; 9 bases agree with TRBD1. CDR3 size: 13 residues. CDR1 and CDR2 from the germline V gene are MNHEY and SVGAGI. Trimming cost V 6 bases and J 6 bases; bases outside gene matches: 3. CDR3 region: CASRRQGGQPQHF. CDR3 bases: TGTGCCAGCAGACGACAGGGGGGTCAGCCCCAGCATTTT.

A single count supports this clone. This sequence joins TRBV30 and TRBJ1-5; D not certain. V was cut by 2 bases and J by 5 bases, with 10 bases left in between. The CDR3 totals 13 residues. The germline gives CDR1 GTSNPN, CDR2 SVGIG (reference sequence). CDR3 in amino acids: CAWSFSSHQPQHF. The DNA for the CDR3 is TGTGCCTGGAGTTTCTCTTCTCATCAGCCCCAGCATTTT.

V is TRBV28 and J is TRBJ2-7, with 8 positions matching TRBD1. CDR3 size: 18 residues. The V gene end was trimmed by 2 bases and the J gene end by 2 bases; junction bases not matched to a gene: 14. Germline CDR1 MDHEN, CDR2 SYDVKM. In nucleotides, the CDR3 is TGTGCCAGCAGTTTAGGATTCAATGTAGGACAGGGAACCTACGAGCAGTACTTC. It codes for CASSLGFNVGQGTYEQYF.

The chain combines TRBV19 with TRBJ1-2, with D perhaps matching TRBD1 (5 bases). The CDR3 runs to 15 residues. Germline V gene lookup returns CDR1 LNHDA and CDR2 SQIVND (reference sequence). V lost 3 bases and J 1 base, leaving 12 bases between the germline ends. The CDR3: CASSIGIQDNYGYTF. CDR3 in DNA: TGTGCCAGTAGTATTGGTATACAGGATAACTATGGCTACACCTTC. Variable domain in full (rest from reference TRBV19 and TRBJ1-2): DGGITQSPKYLFRKEGQNVTLSCEQNLNHDAMYWYRQDPGQGLRLIYYSQIVNDFQKGDIAEGYSVSREKKESFPLTVTSAQKNPTAFYLCASSIGIQDNYGYTFGSGTRLTVV.

This chain joins TRBV7-9 and TRBJ2-5, with 14 bases aligning to TRBD2. CDR1 and CDR2 (germline): SEHNR, FQNEAQ (reference sequence). CDR3 length: 15 residues. The ends lost 3 bases at V and 4 bases at J; junction bases unmatched: 1. DNA for the CDR3: TGTGCCAGCAGCTTTGGACTAGCGGGAGGAGAGACCCAGTACTTC. It encodes CASSFGLAGGETQYF.

Here the CDR3 DNA reads TGTGCCAGCAGCCTTACAGGGGGCACTGAAGCTTTCTTT. As protein: CASSLTGGTEAFF. The V call is TRBV5-4, the J call TRBJ1-1, with 8 bases fitting TRBD1. The CDR3 is made up of 13 amino acids. Unmatched junction bases numbered 3, after V lost 4 bases and J lost 4 bases. CDR1 is SGHNT and CDR2 is YYREEE in the germline V gene (reference sequence).

This chain connects TRBV7-2 to TRBJ2-7, with a tentative D call TRBD2 (5 bases). V dropped 5 bases and J dropped 4 bases, with 9 bases sitting between them. Germline loops: CDR1 SGHTA, CDR2 FQGNSA. This CDR3 has 12 amino acids. CDR3 loop: CASSRPGYEQYF. The CDR3 bases are TGTGCCAGCAGCCGCCCGGGGTACGAGCAGTACTTC.

This chain joins TRBV21-1 and TRBJ2-3; TRBD2, the D gene given by the table, was not confirmed from the DNA. TRBV21-1 is annotated as a pseudogene. The CDR3 covers 20 residues. The CDR3 region has the DNA TGTGCCAGCAGCAAACCCAAGTTGGGCGGGGGGATTTTATTCACAGATACGCAGTATTTT. Translation gives CASSKPKLGGGILFTDTQYF.

V is TRBV5-1 and J is TRBJ2-7; 9 bases match TRBD1. J was trimmed by 6 bases and V by 3 bases; bases with no gene match: 7. CDR1 SGHRS and CDR2 YFSETQ come from the germline V gene. The CDR3 has 14 residues. The CDR3 spells CASSSGQGFSEQYF. The CDR3 DNA follows: TGCGCCAGCAGCTCGGGACAGGGCTTCTCCGAGCAGTACTTC.

V and J are TRBV6-5 and TRBJ1-1; 9 bases map to TRBD1. The V gene's germline CDR1 is MNHEY and CDR2 SVGAGI. The J segment lost 4 bases and the V segment lost 4 bases, leaving 10 bases of the junction unmatched. The CDR3 loop spans 16 amino acids. The CDR3 DNA reads TGTGCCAGCAGTTCTCCTCCCGGGACAGGGTCCACTGAAGCTTTCTTT. Its translation is CASSSPPGTGSTEAFF.

V and J are TRBV14 and TRBJ2-7; D gene uncertain. The CDR3 has 17 residues. The ends were cut back, 1 base at V and 2 bases at J, with 18 bases in the middle. CDR1 and CDR2 (germline): SGHDN, FVKESK. CDR3 residues: CASSQVAYRRRPYEQYF. In DNA form, the CDR3 reads TGTGCCAGCAGCCAAGTCGCCTACAGAAGAAGACCCTACGAGCAGTACTTC.

This chain uses TRBV7-8 with TRBJ2-3; 13 bases align to TRBD2. The CDR3 has 15 amino acids. J lost 7 bases, V lost 4 bases, and 5 bases had no gene match. The V gene's germline CDR1 is SGHVS and CDR2 FQNEAQ. The CDR3 reads CASSSGTSGVNTQYF. CDR3 nucleotide sequence: TGTGCCAGCAGCTCCGGGACTAGCGGGGTAAATACGCAGTATTTT.

The chain couples TRBV5-1 to TRBJ1-1, with unresolved D. Germline CDR1 and CDR2: SGHRS and YFSETQ. This CDR3 has 15 residues. Between the trimmed V and J ends, which lost 1 base and 0 bases, there was a span of 10 bases. CDR3 coding DNA: TGCGCCAGCAGCTTGACCCAGACAATGAACACTGAAGCTTTCTTT. Its protein product is CASSLTQTMNTEAFF.

The V gene is TRBV21-1, the J gene TRBJ2-3; TRBD2 is the table's D call and was not checked against the DNA. TRBV21-1 is listed as a pseudogene. The CDR3 consists of 18 residues. The CDR3 here is CASSKDITSGGPLDTQYF. DNA of the CDR3: TGTGCCAGCAGCAAAGATATTACGAGCGGGGGGCCGTTAGATACGCAGTATTTT.

The chain has TRBV6-5 and TRBJ1-5, with D possibly being TRBD1 (5 bases). CDR3 length: 13 residues. V was shortened by 6 bases and J by 6 bases, with 12 bases between the two germline ends. Germline V lookup: CDR1 MNHEY, CDR2 SVGAGI. This CDR3 is CASRTARPQPQHF. Written as DNA, the CDR3 is TGTGCCAGCAGGACAGCCCGACCTCAGCCCCAGCATTTT.

The rearrangement links TRBV7-3 to TRBJ2-2; 11 bases agree with TRBD2. Germline trimming cut 3 bases from V and 8 bases from J; bases unmatched to any gene: 2. CDR1 is SGHTA, CDR2 FQGTGA, per germline. The CDR3 runs to 14 residues. The CDR3 region is CASSFGTSGGELFF. The CDR3 nucleotides read TGTGCCAGCAGCTTTGGGACTAGCGGTGGGGAGCTGTTTTTT.